This T cell receptor beta chain was recovered during a study of spatial heterogeneity in lung cancer. MiXCR, run by TCRdb on the 5' RACE reads, gives a single entry per CDR3 protein. This sample has more than 2,500 distinct CDR3 sequences, with approximately 15% found just once. Specified time point: sample taken at primary tumor resection. No cells were sorted before sequencing. The whole RNA sequenced was extracted from tumor, nontumor lung or frozen PBMC. The germline CDR1 and CDR2 sequences are LGHNT and FRNRAP. The CDR3 extends over 16 amino acids. Losses at the gene ends were 5 bases for V and 5 bases for J; bases not matched to a gene: 8.

The origin of this receptor is a female donor with early-stage non-small cell lung cancer. The sequenced sample was PBMCs, obtained at surgery. The V call is TRBV12-5, the J call TRBJ2-3; TRBD1 matches at 12 bases. The CDR3 DNA is TGTGCTAGTGGTAGCTGGGACAGGGGGCATGAAGATACGCAGTATTTT. Translation gives CASGSWDRGHEDTQYF.